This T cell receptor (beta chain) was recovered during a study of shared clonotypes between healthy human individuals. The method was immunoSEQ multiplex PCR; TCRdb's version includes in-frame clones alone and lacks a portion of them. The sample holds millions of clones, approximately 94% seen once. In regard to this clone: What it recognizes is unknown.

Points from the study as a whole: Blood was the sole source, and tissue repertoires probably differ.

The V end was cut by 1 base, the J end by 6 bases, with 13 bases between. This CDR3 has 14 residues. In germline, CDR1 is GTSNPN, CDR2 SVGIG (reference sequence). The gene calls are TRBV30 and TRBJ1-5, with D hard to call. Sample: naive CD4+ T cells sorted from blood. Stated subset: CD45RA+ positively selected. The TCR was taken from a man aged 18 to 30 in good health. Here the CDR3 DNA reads TGTGCCTGGAGTGCGCAATGGAACACTCAGCCCCAGCATTTT. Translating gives CAWSAQWNTQPQHF.